This T cell receptor (beta chain) is from a study of T cell responses to AZD1222 COVID-19 vaccine. Points from the study as a whole: Spike-specific TCR breadth and depth both grew after two AZD1222 doses.

Trimming took off 3 bases at V and 4 bases at J, with 12 bases between the two ends. Germline CDR1 is GTSNPN and CDR2 is SVGIG (reference sequence). The CDR3 runs to 13 residues. Measured with immunoSEQ multiplex PCR; TCRdb has only the in-frame clones, and not every one. Seen here are 100,000 to 150,000 clones, just under 95% observed once, and the top ten hold approximately 1.2%. Note on this clone: What it binds is unknown.

This clonotype was sampled from an adult who received the AZD1222 COVID-19 vaccine. The sequencing used peripheral blood, collected 28 days after the second AZD1222 dose. The chain has TRBV30 and TRBJ1-2, with D unresolved. Here the CDR3 reads CAWRHPKLYGYTF. For the CDR3, the DNA is TGTGCCTGGAGACACCCTAAACTCTATGGCTACACCTTC.